This TCR beta chain was found in a study of T cell changes during pregnancy in multiple sclerosis. Repertoires were generated with immunoSEQ multiplex PCR, while TCRdb's copy carries only in-frame clones and drops some. There are tens of thousands of clones in the sample; 90% occur only once, and less than 2.5% lies in the top ten. Losses at the gene ends were 5 bases for V and 4 bases for J; bases not matched to a gene: 11. CDR1 and CDR2 from the germline V gene are MNHEY and SVGAGI. The CDR3 loop spans 15 amino acids. The material sequenced was peripheral blood, taken in the first trimester of pregnancy. This chain uses TRBV6-5 with TRBJ2-7, with 7 positions matching TRBD2. The TCR was taken from a female donor in good health, enrolled as a control in a pregnancy study. The CDR3 DNA is TGTGCCAGCAGTCTCGAGCGGGAAGGTTTATACGAGCAGTACTTC. Residues: CASSLEREGLYEQYF.